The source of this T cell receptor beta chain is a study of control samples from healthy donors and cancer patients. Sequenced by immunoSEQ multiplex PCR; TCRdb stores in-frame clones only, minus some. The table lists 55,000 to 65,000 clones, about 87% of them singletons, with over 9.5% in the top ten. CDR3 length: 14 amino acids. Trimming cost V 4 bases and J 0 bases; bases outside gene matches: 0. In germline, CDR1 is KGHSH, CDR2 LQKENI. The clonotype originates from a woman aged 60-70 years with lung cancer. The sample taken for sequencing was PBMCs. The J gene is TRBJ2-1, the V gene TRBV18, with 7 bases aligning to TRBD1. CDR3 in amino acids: CASSRQGSYNEQFF. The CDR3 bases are TGTGCCAGCTCACGACAGGGCTCCTACAATGAGCAGTTCTTC.